A single sample is the source of the 8 T cell receptor beta chains below, sequenced in a study of T cell responses to AZD1222 COVID-19 vaccine. Clones were sequenced by immunoSEQ multiplex PCR, and TCRdb holds only the in-frame ones, with some missing. The sample yields 100,000 to 150,000 clones, about 86% seen once. Material: peripheral blood, obtained on day 0 of AZD1222 vaccination. The receptors originated from an adult in good health.

V gene TRBV4-1 combines with J gene TRBJ1-2; tentative D call: TRBD1 (5 bases). Germline V gives CDR1 MGHRA, CDR2 YSYEKL. There are 15 residues in the CDR3. The ends were cut back, 0 bases at V and 2 bases at J, with 10 bases in the middle. As DNA, the CDR3 is TGCGCCAGCAGCCAAGAGTCGACAGCCAACTATGGCTACACCTTC. Translated: CASSQESTANYGYTF.

This chain links TRBV29-1 with TRBJ2-7; unclear D gene. This CDR3 has 14 residues. V lost 0 bases to trimming and J lost 2 bases, with 11 bases between them. CDR1 is SQVTM and CDR2 is ANQGSEA in the germline V gene. CDR3 loop: CSVEDQGPPYEQYF. As DNA, the CDR3 is TGCAGCGTTGAAGATCAAGGGCCCCCCTACGAGCAGTACTTC.

The J gene is TRBJ2-1, the V gene TRBV25-1; perhaps TRBD1 as D (5 bases). Per the germline V gene, CDR1 is MGHDK and CDR2 is SYGVNS. Deletions cut 1 base from V and 1 base from J, with 11 bases between. CDR3 length: 16 residues. CDR3 protein: CASSEWQGGSYNEQFF. For the CDR3, the DNA is TGTGCCAGCAGTGAATGGCAGGGTGGGTCCTACAATGAGCAGTTCTTC.

This clone was recorded only once. This sequence joins TRBV6-5 and TRBJ2-7, with D tentatively TRBD1 (6 bases). This CDR3 contains 13 residues. Trimming cost V 5 bases and J 2 bases, with 10 bases left between them. The germline gives CDR1 MNHEY, CDR2 SVGAGI. The CDR3 reads CASSQQGTYEQYF. CDR3 in DNA: TGTGCCAGCAGTCAACAGGGTACCTACGAGCAGTACTTC.

The rearrangement uses TRBV18 and TRBJ1-1; possibly TRBD1 for D (6 bases). V was trimmed by 5 bases and J by 4 bases, leaving 11 bases between them. The CDR3 runs to 13 residues. The germline CDR1 and CDR2 sequences are KGHSH and LQKENI. Here the CDR3 reads CASSSQGGTEAFF. As DNA, the CDR3 is TGTGCCAGCTCATCACAGGGAGGCACTGAAGCTTTCTTT. The whole variable domain, remainder taken from reference TRBV18 and TRBJ1-1, is NAGVMQNPRHLVRRRGQEARLRCSPMKGHSHVYWYRQLPEEGLKFMVYLQKENIIDESGMPKERFSAEFPKEGPSILRIQQVVRGDSAAYFCASSSQGGTEAFFGQGTRLTVV.

The V call is TRBV11-3, the J call TRBJ2-1; D is perhaps TRBD1 (6 bases). V shed 2 bases and J shed 4 bases, with 18 bases lying between them. Germline CDR1 and CDR2: SGHNT and YENEEA. The CDR3 sequence is 17 residues long. The CDR3 region has the DNA TGTGCCAGCAGCTTAAATCCTGGACAGCTGCTTTACAATGAGCAGTTCTTC. Its translation is CASSLNPGQLLYNEQFF.

This rearrangement joins TRBV5-1 to TRBJ2-3; D is possibly TRBD2 (6 bases). Germline V gives CDR1 SGHRS, CDR2 YFSETQ. The CDR3 is 14 residues long. Trimming left V 4 bases short and J 3 bases short, with 12 bases between. CDR3 loop: CASSLGRETDTQYF. In DNA, the CDR3 is TGCGCCAGCAGCCTAGGACGGGAGACAGATACGCAGTATTTT.

This clone is a singleton in its sample. The gene calls are TRBV27 and TRBJ1-5; 9 nucleotides align to TRBD1. In germline, CDR1 is MNHEY, CDR2 SMNVEV (reference sequence). The trim removed 6 bases at V and 4 bases at J, leaving 4 bases unmatched. The CDR3 is 14 amino acids. CDR3 sequence: CASRPTGGNQPQHF. CDR3 in DNA: TGTGCCAGCAGACCGACAGGGGGGAATCAGCCCCAGCATTTT.